These T cell receptor beta chains were read from a single sample in a study of blood T cells in healthy people across ages. TCRdb re-called the 5' RACE reads with MiXCR, one entry per CDR3 protein. This table holds 700,000 to 850,000 distinct CDR3 sequences, about 48% found once. The source material was blood. The source is a man at least 80 years old in good health. Both conserved end residues are part of each CDR3. A D gene is named only where the DNA matches it firmly. Size tells how often a clone was seen (once, few, many) or the class of an expanded clone, and some rows leave it out.

size: .
V: TRBV5-5
J: TRBJ2-2
D: .
CDR3: CASSRPLGGELFF

size: once
V: TRBV7-3
J: TRBJ2-6
D: .
CDR3: CASSITTGTGANVLTF

size: few
V: TRBV2
J: TRBJ2-5
D: .
CDR3: CASSENRKETQYF

size: few
V: TRBV20-1
J: TRBJ2-1
D: TRBD2
CDR3: CSARYASGTSGSSYNEQFF

size: many
V: TRBV25-1
J: TRBJ2-4
D: .
CDR3: CASTPEGDVDIQYF

size: .
V: TRBV7-9
J: TRBJ1-1
D: TRBD1
CDR3: CASSLPGTGGTEAFF

size: few
V: TRBV2
J: TRBJ2-1
D: TRBD1
CDR3: CASSPRGQGAHNEQFF

size: once
V: TRBV5-5
J: TRBJ2-2
D: TRBD1
CDR3: CASEGALNTGELFF

size: few
V: TRBV7-2
J: .
D: .
CDR3: CASSLEVTRGEQYF

size: .
V: TRBV5-1
J: TRBJ2-7
D: .
CDR3: CASSLGGLYEQYF

size: once
V: TRBV10-3
J: TRBJ2-5
D: .
CDR3: CAISELRRELETQYF

size: .
V: TRBV14
J: TRBJ2-1
D: .
CDR3: CASSQGGFRRSYNEQFF

size: .
V: TRBV2
J: TRBJ2-1
D: TRBD2
CDR3: CASRVTSGGYNEQFF

size: .
V: TRBV28
J: TRBJ2-1
D: .
CDR3: CASSFPGWDPRNNEQFF

size: .
V: TRBV6-5
J: TRBJ2-3
D: TRBD2
CDR3: CASRPPGLAWTDTQYF

size: few
V: TRBV5-1
J: TRBJ2-7
D: TRBD2
CDR3: CASGLTSGGSYEQYF

size: few
V: TRBV20-1
J: TRBJ1-1
D: .
CDR3: CSARMGDTEAFF

size: .
V: TRBV7-2
J: TRBJ2-5
D: .
CDR3: CASSSGHPQETQYF

size: .
V: TRBV5-1
J: TRBJ2-3
D: TRBD2
CDR3: CASRLAGVTDTQYF

size: .
V: TRBV6-5
J: TRBJ1-2
D: .
CDR3: CASSYSALPSYGYTF

size: .
V: TRBV7-2
J: TRBJ2-5
D: TRBD1
CDR3: CASSPRTGEGETQYF

size: .
V: TRBV20-1
J: TRBJ1-6
D: .
CDR3: CSAKTELSSPLHF

size: few
V: TRBV3-1
J: TRBJ1-2
D: .
CDR3: CASSQGPLKGGYTF

size: .
V: TRBV9
J: TRBJ1-2
D: .
CDR3: CASSPGGRPLDTGYTF

size: .
V: TRBV7-3
J: TRBJ2-1
D: .
CDR3: CASSSNTGSYNERFF

size: .
V: TRBV9
J: TRBJ2-1
D: .
CDR3: CASSVELSVSYNEQFF

size: .
V: TRBV28
J: TRBJ2-2
D: .
CDR3: CASNPLLGTNTGELFF

size: .
V: TRBV9
J: TRBJ2-7
D: .
CDR3: CASSVGGGPNNEQYF

size: .
V: TRBV9
J: TRBJ2-1
D: .
CDR3: CASSGGVIGEQFF

size: .
V: TRBV28
J: TRBJ1-2
D: .
CDR3: CASSSINYGYTF

size: .
V: TRBV12-3/TRBV12-4
J: TRBJ2-7
D: TRBD1
CDR3: CASSQGEYEQYF

size: .
V: TRBV6-2/TRBV6-3
J: TRBJ2-7
D: .
CDR3: CASSYVGVEQYF

size: .
V: TRBV7-2
J: TRBJ2-4
D: .
CDR3: CASSPQVIAKNIQYF